The 23 T cell receptor beta chains given below trace back to one sample, sequenced in a study of T cell repertoires in cytomegalovirus infection. TCRdb re-derived calls from the reads in MiXCR, one entry per CDR3 protein. The sample includes 130,000 or so distinct CDR3 sequences, about 6.3% of them seen just once. Material: PBMCs. The receptors stem from a human donor in good health (CMV status not recorded). Some clones in this sample may be carry-over from other donors' samples.

This clonotype has ten or more counts. The V call is TRBV20-1, the J call TRBJ2-3; maybe TRBD2 (7 bases). CDR1 is DFQATT and CDR2 is SNEGSKA in the germline V gene (reference sequence). Trimming removed 0 bases at V and 2 bases at J, with 12 bases between. The CDR3 totals 15 residues. This chain's CDR3 is CSAREGGGATDTQYF. The CDR3 coding sequence is TGCAGTGCTAGAGAAGGGGGGGGGGCCACAGATACGCAGTATTTT.

This clonotype was seen at least ten times. The CDR3 spells CASSVGQGSSPLHF. CDR3 coding DNA: TGCGCCAGCAGCGTCGGACAGGGAAGTTCACCCCTCCACTTT. The chain is built from TRBV5-1 and TRBJ1-6; 8 nucleotides agree with TRBD1. Germline CDR1 is SGHRS and CDR2 is YFSETQ. CDR3 size: 14 residues. Trimming at V came to 4 bases and at J to 9 bases, leaving 6 bases not matched to a gene.

This clonotype was counted ten times or more. The chain uses TRBV29-1 and TRBJ1-2; D unresolved. The length of the CDR3 is 15 residues. The germline V gene encodes CDR1 SQVTM and CDR2 ANQGSEA. The germline V and J ends were trimmed by 4 bases and 0 bases, with 15 bases remaining between them. The CDR3: CSVVRTAGANYGYTF. CDR3 bases: TGCAGCGTTGTTCGTACAGCTGGAGCTAACTATGGCTACACCTTC.

This clonotype was observed many times. This chain uses TRBV5-6 with TRBJ2-1; TRBD2 aligns across 7 bases. CDR3 size: 15 residues. Germline CDR1 reads SGHDT; CDR2 reads YYEEEE. Germline trimming cut 0 bases from V and 6 bases from J; bases unmatched to any gene: 6. Here the CDR3 DNA reads TGTGCCAGCAGCTTGGGGGGGGGAGACTTCAATGAGCAGTTCTTC. This gives the protein CASSLGGGDFNEQFF.

This clonotype came up many times. The chain uses TRBV4-2 and TRBJ2-1; 9 bases are shared with TRBD2. The CDR3 contains 18 residues. V trimming: 0 bases; J trimming: 4 bases; junction bases outside the gene matches: 10. Germline V gene lookup returns CDR1 LGHNA and CDR2 YNFKEQ. This chain's CDR3 is CASSQDIWGSGGYNEQFF. The CDR3 DNA sequence: TGTGCCAGCAGCCAAGATATCTGGGGGAGCGGGGGGTACAATGAGCAGTTCTTC.

The rearrangement links TRBV27 to TRBJ1-1; D ambiguous. V gave up 2 bases and J gave up 1 base, with 5 bases separating them. The CDR3 runs to 13 residues. CDR1 is MNHEY and CDR2 is SMNVEV in the germline V gene (reference sequence). CDR3 sequence reads: CASSLQPNTEAFF. The CDR3 bases are TGTGCCAGCAGTTTACAGCCGAACACTGAAGCTTTCTTT.

This clonotype was seen only a few times. V gene TRBV14 combines with J gene TRBJ1-6; tentative D call: TRBD1 (6 bases). The CDR3 is 16 residues long. V was trimmed by 0 bases and J by 9 bases, leaving 15 bases between them. Germline CDR1 reads SGHDN; CDR2 reads FVKESK. CDR3 in amino acids: CASSQELTGSGSPLHF. CDR3 sequence (DNA): TGTGCCAGCAGCCAAGAACTAACAGGGTCGGGTTCACCCCTCCACTTT.

This clonotype was observed a handful of times. The chain combines TRBV20-1 with TRBJ1-2; TRBD1 is a possible D gene (6 bases). Germline CDR1 DFQATT, CDR2 SNEGSKA (reference sequence). This CDR3 spans 15 amino acids. V was cut by 2 bases and J by 6 bases, with 19 bases left in between. This CDR3 is CSARSEQGLLDGYTF. As DNA, the CDR3 is TGCAGTGCTAGATCAGAACAGGGATTATTGGATGGCTACACCTTC.

This clonotype was observed at least ten times. The chain is built from TRBV5-1 and TRBJ2-1, with D unresolved. The CDR3 consists of 15 residues. Between the trimmed V and J ends, which lost 0 bases and 9 bases, there was a span of 16 bases. Germline loops: CDR1 SGHRS, CDR2 YFSETQ. CDR3 region: CASSLAATLTGEQFF. The CDR3 DNA is TGCGCCAGCAGCTTGGCTGCTACCCTGACGGGTGAGCAGTTCTTC.

This clonotype was recorded many times. The gene calls are TRBV5-5 and TRBJ2-1, with TRBD2 matching over 8 bases. This CDR3 is built from 15 residues. The V segment lost 4 bases and the J segment 4 bases; nucleotides outside the gene matches: 7. Germline lookup yields CDR1 SGHKS and CDR2 YYEKEE (reference sequence). CDR3 sequence (DNA): TGTGCCAGCAGCCCTCGGGGGGGGGAGTACAATGAGCAGTTCTTC. It translates to CASSPRGGEYNEQFF.

The chain couples TRBV7-9 to TRBJ1-4; TRBD1 agrees at 7 bases. The V gene end was trimmed by 7 bases and the J gene end by 5 bases; junction bases not matched to a gene: 1. The CDR3 consists of 12 residues. Germline CDR1 reads SEHNR; CDR2 reads FQNEAQ (reference sequence). CDR3 loop: CASMGQNEKLFF. DNA for the CDR3: TGTGCCAGCATGGGACAGAATGAAAAACTGTTTTTT.

Concerning this clonotype: This could be a read error, since a much larger clone is one nucleotide away. This chain links TRBV7-2 with TRBJ1-5, with a weak D call TRBD1 (6 bases). The CDR3 runs 16 residues. Germline CDR1 and CDR2: SGHTA and FQGNSA. CDR3 region: CASSATGSGGHQHQHF. DNA for the CDR3: TGTGCCAGCAGCGCCACAGGGTCGGGGGGCCATCAGCACCAGCATTTT.

At least ten counts were recorded for this clonotype. The rearrangement uses TRBV7-2 and TRBJ2-3, with TRBD2 identical over 7 bases. CDR3 length equals 15 residues. V dropped 5 bases and J dropped 0; count of bases not matched to a gene: 5. Germline lookup yields CDR1 SGHTA and CDR2 FQGNSA. CDR3 nucleotide sequence: TGTGCCAGCAGCCGCATCGGGGGGAGCACAGATACGCAGTATTTT. It yields the protein CASSRIGGSTDTQYF.

This clonotype was observed many times. The chain employs TRBV20-1 and TRBJ2-5; 11 positions match TRBD2. Unmatched junction bases numbered 14, after V lost 0 bases and J lost 2 bases. This CDR3 region has 19 residues. The V gene's germline CDR1 is DFQATT and CDR2 SNEGSKA (reference sequence). The CDR3 region is CSARDSRRLAGGTQETQYF. The CDR3 region has the DNA TGCAGTGCTAGAGATTCTAGACGGCTAGCGGGGGGAACGCAAGAGACCCAGTACTTC.

This clonotype came up a few times. The rearrangement uses TRBV7-3 and TRBJ1-1, with D uncertain. V shed 5 bases and J shed 4 bases, with 11 bases lying between them. Germline V CDR1 and CDR2: SGHTA, FQGTGA. The length of the CDR3 is 13 residues. The CDR3 bases are TGTGCCAGCAGCGACCGACAAACCACTGAAGCTTTCTTT. Protein product: CASSDRQTTEAFF.

This clonotype showed up many times. The chain carries TRBV7-6 and TRBJ2-5; 7 bases are a match to TRBD2. CDR3 size: 14 residues. Losses at the gene ends were 6 bases for V and 4 bases for J; bases not matched to a gene: 8. The germline gives CDR1 SGHVS, CDR2 FNYEAQ. The CDR3 coding sequence is TGTGCCAGCAGTCCTCGTGGGGGGGTAGAGACCCAGTACTTC. It encodes CASSPRGGVETQYF.

In its sample, this clonotype was seen many times. The chain employs TRBV5-1 and TRBJ2-1, with a possible D match to TRBD2 (6 bases). Deletions cut 5 bases from V and 3 bases from J, with 24 bases between. This CDR3 contains 18 residues. The germline CDR1 and CDR2 sequences are SGHRS and YFSETQ. The CDR3 loop reads CASSLVMGTSGRYNEQFF. The CDR3 coding sequence is TGCGCCAGCAGTCTCGTGATGGGGACTTCAGGGCGCTACAATGAGCAGTTCTTC.

In this sample, this clonotype turned up many times. V and J are TRBV7-8 and TRBJ1-4; D is perhaps TRBD1 (6 bases). In germline, CDR1 is SGHVS, CDR2 FQNEAQ. CDR3 length: 14 amino acids. V shed 5 bases and J shed 7 bases, with 14 bases lying between them. The CDR3 nucleotides read TGTGCCAGCAGCCCCGACGACAGGCTTGAAAAACTGTTTTTT. Protein sequence: CASSPDDRLEKLFF.

The genes are TRBV5-5 and TRBJ2-1, with 9 bases identical to TRBD1. The CDR3 loop spans 15 amino acids. Trimming removed 4 bases from V and 2 bases from J; junction bases left unmatched: 4. Germline lookup yields CDR1 SGHKS and CDR2 YYEKEE (reference sequence). CDR3 nucleotides: TGTGCCAGCAGCGAGGGACAGGGAACCTACAATGAGCAGTTCTTC. Translating it yields CASSEGQGTYNEQFF.

This clonotype was observed at least ten times. The chain combines TRBV2 with TRBJ1-6, with TRBD1 identical over 10 bases. This CDR3 has 17 residues. The V gene end was trimmed by 2 bases and the J gene end by 7 bases; junction bases not matched to a gene: 8. Germline V lookup: CDR1 SNHLY, CDR2 FYNNEI. CDR3 loop: CASSESRQGAKNSPLHF. CDR3 in DNA: TGTGCCAGCAGTGAATCACGACAGGGGGCTAAGAATTCACCCCTCCACTTT.

J is TRBJ1-2 and V is TRBV29-1; tentative D call: TRBD1 (5 bases). The length of the CDR3 is 14 residues. V lost 0 bases to trimming and J lost 7 bases, with 15 bases between them. The V gene's germline CDR1 is SQVTM and CDR2 ANQGSEA. The CDR3 loop is CSVEEPEGLGGYTF. CDR3 DNA sequence: TGCAGCGTTGAAGAACCGGAGGGACTAGGTGGCTACACCTTC.

This clonotype was picked up many times. The rearrangement joins TRBV6-1 to TRBJ2-1; 7 bases are shared with TRBD1. Germline V CDR1 and CDR2: MNHNS, SASEGT. This CDR3 comprises 17 residues. J gave up 4 bases and V 4 bases, and 13 bases lay outside the gene matches. The CDR3, as DNA: TGTGCCAGCAGTGCTAAGGGAACCGGGACAGCTTACAATGAGCAGTTCTTC. It codes for CASSAKGTGTAYNEQFF.

This clonotype was detected many times. The chain recombines TRBV28 with TRBJ1-1, with D uncertain. V lost 3 bases, J lost 1 base, and 9 bases lay in between. Germline assignment: CDR1 MDHEN and CDR2 SYDVKM. The CDR3 totals 14 residues. The CDR3 coding sequence is TGTGCCAGCAGTTTGGCGGTCAGGAACACTGAAGCTTTCTTT. Amino acid sequence: CASSLAVRNTEAFF.